Following are 21 T cell receptor beta chains from one sample sequenced in a study of T-cell memory formation after mild COVID-19 (dated by TCRdb to the early 2020s). The protocol used for the library was 5' RACE. For sequencing, an Illumina NovaSeq 6000 was employed. TCRdb cleaned the public reads at Q25 with fastp, built clones with MiXCR and kept in-frame beta chains. Each record represents a unique CDR3 protein, reported with the most common genes and DNA among its rows. The sample profile shows under 400,000 distinct CDR3 sequences; around 21% of them were found once. Around 12% of the sample lies in the top ten. The specimen sequenced was PBMCs or a T cell subset sorted from them (not recorded which). All receptors derive from an adult woman who had mild COVID-19 (a few samples of this study predate the infection). The sample titles of this study are shuffled in the database, so cell type and time point are left out; the donor was told from shared clones.

A few counts support this clonotype. The V call is TRBV6-6, the J call TRBJ1-2; possibly TRBD1 for D (6 bases). The V gene lost 4 bases and the J gene lost 4 bases, with 13 bases spanning the gap. CDR1 MNHNY and CDR2 SVGAGI come from the germline V gene (reference sequence). The CDR3 covers 14 residues. In nucleotides, the CDR3 is TGTGCCAGCAGTTCAAGCGGGGGCAGCTATGGCTACACCTTC. As protein: CASSSSGGSYGYTF.

This chain uses TRBV6-6 with TRBJ2-7; D might be TRBD1 (6 bases). The CDR3 runs 13 residues. Trimming shortened V by 5 bases and J by 4 bases, and 12 bases separated the two germline ends. Germline V lookup: CDR1 MNHNY, CDR2 SVGAGI (reference sequence). The CDR3 here is CASSVSGEYEQYF. CDR3 nucleotide sequence: TGTGCCAGCAGTGTATCAGGGGAGTACGAGCAGTACTTC.

This clonotype was recorded only once. The rearrangement uses TRBV6-5 and TRBJ1-5; D remains ambiguous. Looked up from germline, CDR1 is MNHEY and CDR2 is SVGAGI. The CDR3 consists of 13 residues. V lost 5 bases and J 7 bases, leaving 12 bases between the germline ends. The DNA for the CDR3 is TGTGCCAGCAGTGAGACCGTCCGGCAGCCCCAGCATTTT. Its translation: CASSETVRQPQHF.

This clonotype has only a few counts. The genes are TRBV4-1 and TRBJ2-1, with TRBD1 matching 8 bases. V dropped 1 base and J dropped 8; count of bases not matched to a gene: 10. There are 16 residues in the CDR3. CDR1 is MGHRA and CDR2 is YSYEKL in the germline V gene. The CDR3 is CASSQGFGTGRDEQFF. CDR3 bases: TGCGCCAGCAGCCAAGGATTCGGGACAGGACGCGATGAGCAGTTCTTC.

The rearrangement joins TRBV7-2 to TRBJ1-6; no clear D gene. The CDR3 loop spans 15 amino acids. Germline-derived CDR1 and CDR2 are SGHTA and FQGNSA. Trimming took 5 bases from V and 0 from J, leaving 8 bases between them. The CDR3 here is CASSPESSYNSPLHF. The DNA for the CDR3 is TGTGCCAGCAGCCCGGAAAGCTCCTATAATTCACCCCTCCACTTT.

A single count supports this clonotype. V and J are TRBV4-1 and TRBJ2-7; 11 bases line up with TRBD2. CDR1 is MGHRA, CDR2 YSYEKL, per germline. Unmatched junction bases numbered 5, after V lost 4 bases and J lost 6 bases. The CDR3 contains 14 residues. CDR3 in DNA: TGCGCCAGCAGCCTTTTTGGACTAGCGGGCGAGCAGTACTTC. The encoded protein is CASSLFGLAGEQYF.

This clonotype was seen a handful of times. The chain uses TRBV12-3 or TRBV12-4 and TRBJ2-6; D is unclear. With 5 bases removed from V and 0 bases from J, the gap between germline ends came to 8 bases. The CDR3 sequence is 15 residues long. CDR3 sequence reads: CASSGIGSGANVLTF. DNA for the CDR3: TGTGCCAGCAGTGGAATCGGCTCTGGGGCCAACGTCCTGACTTTC.

This clonotype has a handful of counts. The chain has TRBV29-1 and TRBJ2-3; 7 nucleotides match TRBD1. The CDR3 runs 15 residues. Germline lookup yields CDR1 SQVTM and CDR2 ANQGSEA. V lost 6 bases, J lost 3 bases, and 12 bases stayed unmatched. The CDR3 DNA sequence: TGCAGCGTCGACCAGACAGGGCCAGGGACAGATACGCAGTATTTT. Amino acids: CSVDQTGPGTDTQYF.

V is TRBV12-3 or TRBV12-4 and J is TRBJ2-3; D remains unclear. The germline V and J ends were trimmed by 8 bases and 5 bases, with 5 bases remaining between them. The CDR3 totals 10 residues. The chain's CDR3 is CASLRDTQYF. CDR3 in DNA: TGTGCCAGCCTGCGAGATACGCAGTATTTT.

This clonotype turned up a few times. The CDR3 reads CASSLSWETQYF. The CDR3 coding sequence is TGTGCCAGCAGTTTATCTTGGGAGACCCAGTACTTC. This chain connects TRBV27 to TRBJ2-5, with D hard to call. This CDR3 is built from 12 residues. Germline V gene data show CDR1 as MNHEY and CDR2 as SMNVEV (reference sequence). V was trimmed by 0 bases and J by 5 bases, leaving 4 bases between them.

This clonotype turned up a few times. The chain joins TRBV29-1 to TRBJ1-1, with D maybe TRBD1 (5 bases). Germline loops: CDR1 SQVTM, CDR2 ANQGSEA. The CDR3 sequence is 13 residues long. The V gene lost 7 bases and the J gene lost 6 bases, with 18 bases spanning the gap. The CDR3 bases are TGCAGCGCATGGGACTTCATCCTTCCTGAAGCTTTCTTT. Translating it yields CSAWDFILPEAFF.

The chain couples TRBV5-6 to TRBJ2-3; TRBD1 is a possible D gene (5 bases). The ends were cut back, 1 base at V and 5 bases at J, with 11 bases in the middle. CDR3 size: 14 residues. Germline-derived CDR1 and CDR2 are SGHDT and YYEEEE. The CDR3 spells CASSLFQGIDTQYF. The CDR3 DNA reads TGTGCCAGCAGCTTGTTTCAGGGAATAGATACGCAGTATTTT.

At least ten counts were recorded for this clonotype. The rearrangement joins TRBV19 to TRBJ2-3; the D gene is possibly TRBD2 (6 bases). V shed 4 bases and J shed 6 bases, with 11 bases lying between them. Germline CDR1 is LNHDA and CDR2 is SQIVND (reference sequence). This CDR3 is 13 amino acids long. In DNA, the CDR3 is TGTGCCAGTAGTAGGGGACTGTCGGATACGCAGTATTTT. Protein sequence: CASSRGLSDTQYF. Complete variable domain (other parts from reference TRBV19 and TRBJ2-3): DGGITQSPKYLFRKEGQNVTLSCEQNLNHDAMYWYRQDPGQGLRLIYYSQIVNDFQKGDIAEGYSVSREKKESFPLTVTSAQKNPTAFYLCASSRGLSDTQYFGPGTRLTVL.

J is TRBJ2-5 and V is TRBV20-1; the match to TRBD2 covers 11 bases. The ends lost 3 bases at V and 5 bases at J; junction bases unmatched: 14. This CDR3 has 17 amino acids. From germline, CDR1 is DFQATT and CDR2 SNEGSKA (reference sequence). The CDR3 nucleotides are TGCAGTGCTAGGGGGTATACGGGACTAGCGGCTTGGGAGACCCAGTACTTC. Amino acids: CSARGYTGLAAWETQYF.

The chain employs TRBV5-6 and TRBJ1-2; a possible D gene is TRBD1 (6 bases). Germline-derived CDR1 and CDR2 are SGHDT and YYEEEE. CDR3 length equals 18 residues. Deletions cut 0 bases from V and 5 bases from J, with 23 bases between. The CDR3 DNA follows: TGTGCCAGCAGCTTGGGCCCACCGACAGGTGCCTCGGGTTATGGCTACACCTTC. Translating gives CASSLGPPTGASGYGYTF.

A few counts support this clonotype. The CDR3 is CASSLSEGLAVFF. CDR3 nucleotides: TGTGCCAGCAGCTTGAGCGAGGGACTAGCCGTGTTCTTC. The chain joins TRBV5-4 to TRBJ2-1; 9 positions match TRBD2. Germline CDR1 SGHNT, CDR2 YYREEE (reference sequence). The CDR3 consists of 13 residues. J lost 15 bases, V lost 1 base, and 8 bases had no gene match.

V and J are TRBV7-2 and TRBJ2-2; D is possibly TRBD2 (6 bases). Trimming cost V 9 bases and J 0 bases, with 8 bases left between them. From germline, CDR1 is SGHTA and CDR2 FQGNSA. The CDR3 length is 13 residues. CDR3 sequence reads: CASLAANTGELFF. Here the CDR3 DNA reads TGTGCCAGTTTAGCGGCGAACACCGGGGAGCTGTTTTTT.

This clonotype was detected only a few times. The rearrangement uses TRBV24-1 and TRBJ2-3; D is possibly TRBD2 (5 bases). The CDR3 is made up of 11 amino acids. Germline V lookup: CDR1 KGHDR, CDR2 SFDVKD. Trimming removed 9 bases at V and 4 bases at J, with 7 bases between. In nucleotides, the CDR3 is TGTGCCACCGGACTCTCAGATACGCAGTATTTT. It encodes CATGLSDTQYF.

In DNA form, the CDR3 reads TGTGCCAGCCGATCCCGGGGGGATCATTCTGAGCAGTTCTTC. This sequence encodes CASRSRGDHSEQFF. This chain joins TRBV12-3 or TRBV12-4 and TRBJ2-1, with 7 bases identical to TRBD2. Trimming removed 8 bases from V and 9 bases from J; junction bases left unmatched: 13. This CDR3 region has 14 residues.

The CDR3 region has the DNA TGTGCCACCAGTGATGGGGGGACAGCGACCAATCAGCCCCAGCATTTT. Translation gives CATSDGGTATNQPQHF. This chain links TRBV24-1 with TRBJ1-5; the match to TRBD1 covers 7 bases. Trimming took 3 bases from V and 3 from J; bases not matched to a gene: 7. Germline assignment: CDR1 KGHDR and CDR2 SFDVKD. The CDR3 spans 16 residues.

The rearrangement uses TRBV19 and TRBJ2-7; 9 bases line up with TRBD1. Germline-derived CDR1 and CDR2 are LNHDA and SQIVND (reference sequence). The CDR3 runs 17 residues. The V and J ends lost 5 bases and 3 bases, in that order; junction bases with no gene match: 14. This CDR3 is CASSSPGGTGLGYEQYF. CDR3 nucleotide sequence: TGTGCCAGTAGTTCCCCCGGTGGGACAGGGCTAGGCTACGAGCAGTACTTC. The full variable domain, rest sourced from reference TRBV19 and TRBJ2-7, is DGGITQSPKYLFRKEGQNVTLSCEQNLNHDAMYWYRQDPGQGLRLIYYSQIVNDFQKGDIAEGYSVSREKKESFPLTVTSAQKNPTAFYLCASSSPGGTGLGYEQYFGPGTRLTVT.